The entry that follows covers one TCR beta chain sequence. Its antigen is not known. This record belongs to a study of OX40 agonist ivuxolimab in advanced cancers. Overall study: Recorded diagnoses for dose-escalation patients were hepatocellular carcinoma, melanoma, renal cell or head and neck cancer. General study findings and limits: Partial responders at 0.1-3.0 mg/kg showed near-lowest clonal expansion. Among T cells, CD8+ cells averaged more expanded clones than CD4+ cells.

The CDR3 has 13 residues. Per germline, CDR1 SEHNR and CDR2 FQNEAQ (reference sequence). The V gene lost 5 bases and the J gene lost 1 base, with 6 bases spanning the gap. The data were produced by immunoSEQ multiplex PCR, yet TCRdb's version contains in-frame clones alone and is incomplete. The sample lists around 53,000 clones, 85% to 95% occurring once. Sequencing used CD4+ or CD8+ T cells sorted from blood, obtained in a trial of the OX40 agonist ivuxolimab. The rearrangement uses TRBV7-9 and TRBJ1-5; maybe TRBD1 (6 bases). This receptor was obtained from an adult with an advanced solid tumor such as melanoma, head and neck, liver or kidney cancer. The CDR3 sequence: CASSRGSNQPQHF. In DNA, the CDR3 is TGTGCCAGCAGCAGGGGGAGCAATCAGCCCCAGCATTTT.